This passage covers 17 T cell receptor beta chains from one sample sequenced in a study of identical twins. TCRdb used MiXCR to reprocess the 5' RACE reads, holding one entry per CDR3 protein. Altogether nearly 200,000 distinct CDR3 sequences are present, 15% being singletons, with the ten largest covering around two fifths. The same data also contributed to another study, on T cells expressing NK-cell markers.

Specimen: CD8+ T cells sorted from blood. The receptors come from a woman aged 18-29 years in good health.

This clonotype was observed a handful of times. The chain couples TRBV12-3 or TRBV12-4 to TRBJ2-3; no clear D gene. The CDR3 loop spans 13 amino acids. Trimming took off 2 bases at V and 4 bases at J, with 7 bases between the two ends. The CDR3 DNA sequence: TGTGCCAGCAGTTTACTCTTAGCAGATACGCAGTATTTT. It encodes CASSLLLADTQYF.

This clonotype was seen many times. The genes are TRBV13 and TRBJ2-1; D not certain. Trimming removed 8 bases from V and 6 bases from J, with 11 bases in between. Germline V CDR1 and CDR2: PRHDT, FYEKMQ (reference sequence). The CDR3 extends over 12 amino acids. The chain's CDR3 is CASLSIFNEQFF. As DNA, the CDR3 is TGTGCCAGCCTGTCCATCTTCAATGAGCAGTTCTTC.

There are a few counts of this clonotype. V gene TRBV20-1 combines with J gene TRBJ1-2; D ambiguous. CDR1 and CDR2 from the germline V gene are DFQATT and SNEGSKA (reference sequence). The CDR3 contains 15 residues. With 1 base removed from V and 0 bases from J, the gap between germline ends came to 12 bases. This chain's CDR3 is CSARVRTVANYGYTF. In nucleotides, the CDR3 is TGCAGTGCTAGAGTAAGAACAGTAGCTAACTATGGCTACACCTTC.

V gene TRBV7-9 combines with J gene TRBJ2-2; D gene uncertain. Trimming took 3 bases from V and 4 from J, leaving 12 bases between them. The V gene's germline CDR1 is SEHNR and CDR2 FQNEAQ (reference sequence). This CDR3 is 15 amino acids long. The CDR3 bases are TGTGCCAGCAGCTTTCCGGGTCGTCGCACCGGGGAGCTGTTTTTT. Protein sequence: CASSFPGRRTGELFF.

This clonotype turned up a few times. This sequence joins TRBV5-5 and TRBJ2-1, with 7 bases identical to TRBD1. The junction had 8 bases not matched to a gene; V was cut back by 4 bases and J by 4 bases. There are 15 residues in the CDR3. Germline assignment: CDR1 SGHKS and CDR2 YYEKEE (reference sequence). CDR3: CASSPTGALYNEQFF. The CDR3 nucleotides read TGTGCCAGCAGCCCCACAGGGGCACTATACAATGAGCAGTTCTTC.

A few counts support this clonotype. The chain employs TRBV19 and TRBJ2-1, with TRBD2 matching over 7 bases. The CDR3 sequence is 15 residues long. V shed 4 bases, J shed 4 bases, and the junction held 7 bases outside the gene matches. The germline V gene has CDR1 LNHDA and CDR2 SQIVND (reference sequence). The CDR3 sequence is CASSSQGAGYNEQFF. In DNA form, the CDR3 reads TGTGCCAGTAGTAGTCAAGGAGCGGGATACAATGAGCAGTTCTTC.

The chain joins TRBV13 to TRBJ1-4; perhaps TRBD1 as D (5 bases). Trimming stripped 0 bases from V and 7 bases from J, with 15 bases between. This CDR3 has 16 residues. Germline V lookup: CDR1 PRHDT, CDR2 FYEKMQ (reference sequence). CDR3 coding DNA: TGTGCCAGCAGCTTAGGAGGGACCCCGGACGCTGAAAAACTGTTTTTT. Protein product: CASSLGGTPDAEKLFF. The full variable domain, rest sourced from reference TRBV13 and TRBJ1-4, is AAGVIQSPRHLIKEKRETATLKCYPIPRHDTVYWYQQGPGQDPQFLISFYEKMQSDKGSIPDRFSAQQFSDYHSELNMSSLELGDSALYFCASSLGGTPDAEKLFFGSGTQLSVL.

This clonotype has a handful of counts. This CDR3 is CASAGGDADTQYF. CDR3 DNA: TGTGCCAGCGCAGGGGGGGACGCAGATACGCAGTATTTT. The V call is TRBV27, the J call TRBJ2-3; TRBD1 or TRBD2 may be the D gene (7 bases each). CDR1 is MNHEY and CDR2 is SMNVEV in the germline V gene (reference sequence). The CDR3 contains 13 residues. V lost 8 bases, J lost 4 bases, and 13 bases lay in between.

The chain employs TRBV9 and TRBJ1-1; D unclear. Trimming cost V 6 bases and J 1 base, with 4 bases left between them. CDR1 is SGDLS and CDR2 is YYNGEE in the germline V gene. The length of the CDR3 is 11 residues. CDR3 residues: CASIRNTEAFF. For the CDR3, the DNA is TGTGCCAGCATTCGGAACACTGAAGCTTTCTTT.

The gene calls are TRBV27 and TRBJ2-3; the D is unclear. Trimming removed 6 bases from V and 2 bases from J, with 15 bases in between. The CDR3 is made up of 15 amino acids. Germline V gene data show CDR1 as MNHEY and CDR2 as SMNVEV (reference sequence). CDR3 residues: CASSLFFGNTDTQYF. The CDR3 DNA sequence: TGTGCCAGCAGCCTGTTCTTCGGAAACACAGATACGCAGTATTTT.

In its sample, this clonotype was seen many times. The chain links TRBV12-3 or TRBV12-4 to TRBJ2-3; 8 nucleotides match TRBD2. This CDR3 has 14 amino acids. V trimming: 8 bases; J trimming: 2 bases; junction bases outside the gene matches: 6. The CDR3 loop reads CASFPGLVTDTQYF. Here the CDR3 DNA reads TGTGCCAGCTTCCCGGGACTAGTCACAGATACGCAGTATTTT.

CDR3 region: CSVPGQAPSGGANVLTF. CDR3 DNA: TGCAGCGTTCCGGGACAGGCGCCTTCTGGCGGGGCCAACGTCCTGACTTTC. This chain joins TRBV29-1 and TRBJ2-6; the match to TRBD1 covers 8 bases. This CDR3 contains 17 residues. CDR1 and CDR2 from the germline V gene are SQVTM and ANQGSEA. The V and J ends lost 5 bases and 4 bases, in that order; junction bases with no gene match: 13.

The chain is built from TRBV9 and TRBJ2-3; 12 bases agree with TRBD2. The CDR3 is made up of 20 amino acids. Trimming at V came to 1 base and at J to 2 bases, leaving 14 bases not matched to a gene. Germline values: CDR1 SGDLS, CDR2 YYNGEE. In DNA, the CDR3 is TGTGCCAGCAGCGTACTCCCGCGACTAGCGGGAGAGAAGGACACAGATACGCAGTATTTT. Translation: CASSVLPRLAGEKDTDTQYF.

This clonotype came up a few times. The V and J genes are TRBV29-1 and TRBJ2-1; D unresolved. CDR1 and CDR2 from the germline V gene are SQVTM and ANQGSEA. The CDR3 length is 15 residues. V lost 4 bases to trimming and J lost 4 bases, with 17 bases between them. The CDR3 region has the DNA TGCAGCGTTGGAAGGGCCTACCGGAGTTACAATGAGCAGTTCTTC. It codes for CSVGRAYRSYNEQFF.

This clonotype appeared a few times. The chain carries TRBV6-5 and TRBJ1-5; D gene unclear. The V end lost 4 bases, the J end lost 4 bases, and 8 bases lay between the germline ends. There are 13 residues in the CDR3. Germline V gene lookup returns CDR1 MNHEY and CDR2 SVGAGI. The DNA of the CDR3 is TGTGCCAGCAGTTTAGAACCTAATCAGCCCCAGCATTTT. Protein: CASSLEPNQPQHF.

This clonotype was counted between two and nine times. V is TRBV18 and J is TRBJ2-4, with 9 bases matching TRBD1. The junction had 10 bases not matched to a gene; V was cut back by 2 bases and J by 8 bases. Germline loops: CDR1 KGHSH, CDR2 LQKENI. The CDR3 runs to 16 residues. The CDR3 here is CASSPNSDRGSYIQYF. CDR3 nucleotide sequence: TGTGCCAGCTCACCAAATTCGGACAGGGGTAGCTACATTCAGTACTTC.

Only a few counts were recorded for this clonotype. The chain employs TRBV7-9 and TRBJ2-2; D is undetermined. Germline assignment: CDR1 SEHNR and CDR2 FQNEAQ (reference sequence). V lost 8 bases and J lost 7, with 8 bases in between. The CDR3 runs 11 residues. CDR3 coding DNA: TGTGCCAGCGTACTTATCGGGGAGCTGTTTTTT. Protein: CASVLIGELFF. The whole variable domain, filled in from reference TRBV7-9 and TRBJ2-2, reads DTGVSQNPRHKITKRGQNVTFRCDPISEHNRLYWYRQTLGQGPEFLTYFQNEAQLEKSRLLSDRFSAERPKGSFSTLEIQRTEQGDSAMYLCASVLIGELFFGEGSRLTVL.